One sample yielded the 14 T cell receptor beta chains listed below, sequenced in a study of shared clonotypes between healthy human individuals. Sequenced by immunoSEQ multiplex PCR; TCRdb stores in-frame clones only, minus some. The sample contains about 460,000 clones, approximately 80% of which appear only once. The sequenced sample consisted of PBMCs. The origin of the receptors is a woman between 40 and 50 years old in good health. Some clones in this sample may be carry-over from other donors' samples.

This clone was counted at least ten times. The CDR3 DNA reads as TGCGCCAGCAGCCAAGCGGGGACAGGGGTAGGCGAGCAGTACTTC. It is translated as CASSQAGTGVGEQYF. V is TRBV4-3 and J is TRBJ2-7; 10 bases fit TRBD1. The J segment lost 6 bases and the V segment lost 1 base, leaving 6 bases of the junction unmatched. CDR1 and CDR2 (germline): LGHNA, YSLEER. The CDR3 has 15 amino acids.

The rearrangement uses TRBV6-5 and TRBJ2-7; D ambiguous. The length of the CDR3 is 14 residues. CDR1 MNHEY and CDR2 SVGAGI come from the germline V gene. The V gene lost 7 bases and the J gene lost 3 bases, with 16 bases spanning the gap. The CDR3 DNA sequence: TGTGCCAGCAAAACGGACCGACCGAACTACGAGCAGTACTTC. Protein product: CASKTDRPNYEQYF.

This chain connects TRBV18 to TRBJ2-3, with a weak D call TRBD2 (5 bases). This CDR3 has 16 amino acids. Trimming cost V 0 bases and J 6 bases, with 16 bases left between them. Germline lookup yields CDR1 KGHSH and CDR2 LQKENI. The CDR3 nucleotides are TGTGCCAGCTCACCACCGAGGGTGGGCACTTTGGATACGCAGTATTTT. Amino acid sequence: CASSPPRVGTLDTQYF.

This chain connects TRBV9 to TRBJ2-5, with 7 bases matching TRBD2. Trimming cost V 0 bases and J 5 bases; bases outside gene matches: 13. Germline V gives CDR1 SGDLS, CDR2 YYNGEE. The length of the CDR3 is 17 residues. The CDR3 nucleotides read TGTGCCAGCAGCGTAGGAGCGGCGGGAGAGGGGTTGGAGACCCAGTACTTC. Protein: CASSVGAAGEGLETQYF.

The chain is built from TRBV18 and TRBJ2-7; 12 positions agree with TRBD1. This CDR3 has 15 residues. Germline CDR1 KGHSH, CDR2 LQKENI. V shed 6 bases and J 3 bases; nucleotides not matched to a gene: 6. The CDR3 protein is CASSRDRGRNYEQYF. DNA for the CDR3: TGTGCCAGCTCGCGGGACAGGGGGCGGAACTACGAGCAGTACTTC.

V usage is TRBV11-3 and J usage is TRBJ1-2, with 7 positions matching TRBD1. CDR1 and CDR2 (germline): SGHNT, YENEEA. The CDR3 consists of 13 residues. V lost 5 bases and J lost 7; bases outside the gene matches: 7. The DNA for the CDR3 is TGTGCCAGCAGCCCCGAGACAGGGCTTGGCTACACCTTC. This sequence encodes CASSPETGLGYTF.

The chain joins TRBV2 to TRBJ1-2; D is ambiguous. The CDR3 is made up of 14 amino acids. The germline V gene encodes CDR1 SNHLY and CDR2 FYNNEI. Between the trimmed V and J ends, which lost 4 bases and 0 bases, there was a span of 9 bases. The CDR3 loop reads CASSANSANYGYTF. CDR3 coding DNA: TGTGCCAGCAGTGCTAACAGTGCTAACTATGGCTACACCTTC.

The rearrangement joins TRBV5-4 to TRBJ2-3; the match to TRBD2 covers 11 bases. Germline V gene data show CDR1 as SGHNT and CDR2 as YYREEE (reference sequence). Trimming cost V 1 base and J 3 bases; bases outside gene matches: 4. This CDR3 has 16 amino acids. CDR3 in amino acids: CASSLQLAGGTDTQYF. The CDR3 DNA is TGTGCCAGCAGCTTGCAGCTAGCGGGAGGTACAGATACGCAGTATTTT.

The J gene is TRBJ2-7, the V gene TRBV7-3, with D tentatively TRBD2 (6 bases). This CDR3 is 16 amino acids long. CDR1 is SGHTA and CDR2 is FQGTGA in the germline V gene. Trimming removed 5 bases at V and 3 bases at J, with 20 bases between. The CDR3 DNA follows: TGTGCCAGCAGCCGGGGGAGCCAGAAATTTCACTACGAGCAGTACTTC. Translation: CASSRGSQKFHYEQYF.

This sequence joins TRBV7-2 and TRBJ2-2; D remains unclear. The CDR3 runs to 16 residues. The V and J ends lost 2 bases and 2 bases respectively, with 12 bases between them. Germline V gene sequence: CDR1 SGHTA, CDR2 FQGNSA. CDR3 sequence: CASSLSAGTNTGELFF. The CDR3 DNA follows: TGTGCCAGCAGCTTATCGGCCGGTACAAACACCGGGGAGCTGTTTTTT.

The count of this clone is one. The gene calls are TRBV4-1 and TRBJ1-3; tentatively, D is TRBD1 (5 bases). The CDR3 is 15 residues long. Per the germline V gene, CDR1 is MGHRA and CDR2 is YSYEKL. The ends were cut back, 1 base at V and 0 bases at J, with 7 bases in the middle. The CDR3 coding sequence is TGCGCCAGCAGCCAAGTGACAGTCTCTGGAAACACCATATATTTT. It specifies CASSQVTVSGNTIYF.

CDR3 residues: CATKIRSQETQYF. In nucleotides, the CDR3 is TGTGCCACTAAGATCAGGTCCCAAGAGACCCAGTACTTC. The chain uses TRBV6-5 and TRBJ2-5; D is undetermined. Germline CDR1 MNHEY, CDR2 SVGAGI. The V end lost 10 bases, the J end lost 1 base, and 13 bases lay between the germline ends. The CDR3 is 13 residues long.

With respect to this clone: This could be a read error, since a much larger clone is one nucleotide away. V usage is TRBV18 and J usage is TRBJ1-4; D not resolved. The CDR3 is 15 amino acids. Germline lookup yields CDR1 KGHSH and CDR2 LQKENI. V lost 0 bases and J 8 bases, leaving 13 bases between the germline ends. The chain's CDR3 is CASSPPDQGQEKLFF. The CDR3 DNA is TGTGCCAGCTCACCACCCGACCAAGGTCAAGAAAAACTGTTTTTT.

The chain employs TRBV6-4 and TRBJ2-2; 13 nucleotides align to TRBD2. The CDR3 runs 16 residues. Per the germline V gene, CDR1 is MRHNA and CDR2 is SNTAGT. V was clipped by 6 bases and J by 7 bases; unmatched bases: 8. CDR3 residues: CASSAGLAGAGGELFF. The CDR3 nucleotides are TGTGCCAGCAGCGCTGGACTAGCGGGAGCAGGCGGGGAGCTGTTTTTT.